This is a list of T cell receptor beta chains from one sample in a study of shared clonotypes between healthy human individuals. Using immunoSEQ multiplex PCR, the repertoire was profiled, and TCRdb retains in-frame clones only, with some absent. The sample lists some 790,000 clones, approximately 77% seen once, with under 2% in the top ten. Sequencing was carried out using memory CD4+ T cells sorted from blood. The receptors were gathered from a woman in her 30s in good health. Both conserved end residues are part of each CDR3. The order of the fields is J gene, V gene, CDR3 protein.

TRBJ2-7,TRBV27,CASSRPIPPHEQYF
TRBJ1-3,TRBV7-7,CASSLNSGNTIYF
TRBJ1-1,TRBV18,CASSSGQKNTEAFF
TRBJ2-5,TRBV7-2,CASSLFWGETQYF
TRBJ2-2,TRBV5-1,CASSTLAGGAGELFF
TRBJ1-1,TRBV25-1,CASTGTGHTEAFF
TRBJ2-3,TRBV27,CARLLGFKTTDTQYF
TRBJ2-7,TRBV13,CASSRQYEQYF
TRBJ1-2,TRBV5-6,CASSLRRREVYGYTF
TRBJ2-2,TRBV30,CAWRQGGEAGELFF
TRBJ2-1,TRBV18,CASSLDVSGSNEQFF
TRBJ2-3,TRBV27,CASSRLAGASDTQYF
TRBJ1-4,TRBV7-6,CASSLGGTGRTNEKLFF
TRBJ1-5,TRBV5-8,CASSTGLADVQPQHF
TRBJ2-1,TRBV5-1,CASSFRDYPTGEQFF
TRBJ2-7,TRBV20-1,CSARDLVEQYF
TRBJ2-1,TRBV2,CASSVYSRGFDEQFF
TRBJ1-5,TRBV4-1,CASSQGGNQGNQPQHF
TRBJ2-3,TRBV5-1,CASRAGGTTDTQYF
TRBJ2-6,TRBV2,CASSRQGGGANVLTF
TRBJ2-1,TRBV27,CASKHRGRLGEQFF
TRBJ2-7,TRBV6-5,CASTPDRGYEQYF
TRBJ2-6,TRBV27,CASSRLGGANVLTF
TRBJ1-4,TRBV19,CATKTGQGALKPNEKLFF
TRBJ2-7,TRBV18,CASSPSRYKQYF
TRBJ2-3,TRBV5-1,CASSLFPAGAPIGTDTQYF
TRBJ2-7,TRBV5-5,CASSDGGTGPYEQYF
TRBJ2-2,TRBV27,CASSRASLAGVAGELFF
TRBJ1-4,TRBV7-9,CASSLALQVGIGEKLFF
TRBJ1-1,TRBV11-2,CASSLTWTGEAFF
TRBJ1-1,TRBV6-4,CASRPQGGYTEAFF
TRBJ2-5,TRBV28,CASSLAGVNGEETQYF
TRBJ2-1,TRBV4-1,CASSQFRGEGGAANEQFF
TRBJ2-2,TRBV28,CASSTGLFTGELFF
TRBJ1-1,TRBV7-3,CASSRGQGPTEAFF
TRBJ2-1,TRBV2,CASSDGTSGYNEQFF
TRBJ2-7,TRBV28,CASRNTGTGSHEQYF
TRBJ1-6,TRBV4-2,CASSQVRTEDSPLHF
TRBJ1-2,TRBV28,CASRRDYGYTF
TRBJ1-3,TRBV5-1,CASSGGDSSGNTIYF
TRBJ1-1,TRBV5-1,CASSLVPMNTEAFF
TRBJ1-2,TRBV10-1,CASSESLTDSNYGYTF
TRBJ1-2,TRBV25-1,CASSLPAGYGYTF
TRBJ1-1,TRBV20-1,CSVSAGPEAFF
TRBJ1-3,TRBV19,CASSPDLVGSGNTIYF
TRBJ2-7,TRBV10-2,CASSDRTSGRGHSYEQYF
TRBJ2-2,TRBV10-2,CASSSHTGELFF
TRBJ2-3,TRBV29-1,CSVERTSHSGDTQYF
TRBJ2-5,TRBV5-4,CASSLNGGAGETQYF